This T cell receptor (beta chain) was found in a study of monozygotic twins with inflammatory bowel disease. This CDR3 is 17 amino acids long. CDR1 SGHVS and CDR2 FQNEAQ come from the germline V gene. Concerning this clonotype: Its antigen remains unknown.

Broader study findings: A distinction between different T cell subtypes was not possible. Against healthy co-twins, IBD patients had lower TCRbeta diversity (measured by inverse Simpson).

Added by template switching were UMIs that each held a 6-nucleotide sample barcode. Nested amplification of TCRalpha and TCRbeta cDNA involved two PCRs of around 16 and 10 cycles. TCRdb reprocessed the 5' RACE reads and stores each CDR3 protein as one record, lacking DNA. The clone table shows more than 75,000 distinct CDR3 sequences, with the ten largest holding less than 7.5%. This chain uses TRBV7-8 with TRBJ2-7; no DNA is available, so the TRBD1 call from TCRdb remains unchecked. The sample comprised blood. This receptor was obtained from a human donor with ulcerative colitis or Crohn's disease, or a healthy co-twin of an affected twin (not recorded which). CDR3 sequence reads: CASSLDSGARWPSEQYF.